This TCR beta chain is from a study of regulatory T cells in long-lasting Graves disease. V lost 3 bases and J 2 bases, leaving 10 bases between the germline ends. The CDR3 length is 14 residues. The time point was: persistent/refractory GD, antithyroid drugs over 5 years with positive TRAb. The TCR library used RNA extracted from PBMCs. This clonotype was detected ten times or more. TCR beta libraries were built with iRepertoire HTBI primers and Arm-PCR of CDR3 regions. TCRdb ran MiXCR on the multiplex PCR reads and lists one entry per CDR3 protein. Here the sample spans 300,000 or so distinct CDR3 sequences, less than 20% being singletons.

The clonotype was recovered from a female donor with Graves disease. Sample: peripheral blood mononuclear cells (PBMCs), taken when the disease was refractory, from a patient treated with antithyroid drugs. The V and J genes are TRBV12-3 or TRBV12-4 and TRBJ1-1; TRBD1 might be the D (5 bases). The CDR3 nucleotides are TGTGCCAGCAGTTTCTCAGGGTTTAACACTGAAGCTTTCTTT. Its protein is CASSFSGFNTEAFF.